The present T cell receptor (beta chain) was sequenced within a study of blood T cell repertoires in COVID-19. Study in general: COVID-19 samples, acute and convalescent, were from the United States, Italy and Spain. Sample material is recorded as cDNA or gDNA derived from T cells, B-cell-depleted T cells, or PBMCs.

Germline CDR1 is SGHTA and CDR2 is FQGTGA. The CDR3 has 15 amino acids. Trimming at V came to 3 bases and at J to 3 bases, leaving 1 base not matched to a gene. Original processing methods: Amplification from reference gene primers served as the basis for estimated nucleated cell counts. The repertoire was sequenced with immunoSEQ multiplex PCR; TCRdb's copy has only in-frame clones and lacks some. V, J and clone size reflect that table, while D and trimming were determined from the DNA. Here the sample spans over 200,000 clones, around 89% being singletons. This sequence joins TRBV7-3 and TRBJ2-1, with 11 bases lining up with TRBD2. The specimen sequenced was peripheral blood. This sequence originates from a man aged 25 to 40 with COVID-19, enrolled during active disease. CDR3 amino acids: CASSFGTSGYNEQFF. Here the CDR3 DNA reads TGTGCCAGCAGCTTTGGGACTAGCGGCTACAATGAGCAGTTCTTC.